What follows are 30 T cell receptor beta chains derived from one specimen sequenced in a study of metastatic and nonmetastatic thyroid tumors. TCRdb reanalyzed the PCR reads with MiXCR. In the table there are about 20,000 clones, about 11% of which are singletons. Until they underwent thyroid surgery, no patient had received any treatment. Sequencing was performed on blood. All receptors derive from a female donor with papillary thyroid cancer or a benign thyroid nodule (not recorded which). Some clones in this sample may be carry-over from other donors' samples.

This clone was recorded many times. V gene TRBV10-1 combines with J gene TRBJ2-3, with 7 bases matching TRBD2. The CDR3 is made up of 16 amino acids. V was clipped by 4 bases and J by 4 bases; unmatched bases: 11. Looked up from germline, CDR1 is WNHNN and CDR2 is SYGVQD (reference sequence). CDR3 sequence: CASSAVKASGADTQYF. CDR3 in DNA: TGCGCCAGCAGTGCAGTCAAGGCTAGCGGTGCAGATACGCAGTATTTT.

This clone appeared many times. The same CDR3 can be traced to other DNA sequences in this sample. This chain links TRBV20-1 with TRBJ2-2, with 9 bases matching TRBD1. V shed 6 bases, J shed 1 base, and the junction held 12 bases outside the gene matches. Germline loops: CDR1 DFQATT, CDR2 SNEGSKA (reference sequence). CDR3 size: 17 residues. CDR3 sequence reads: CSATGTGLYGNTGELFF. CDR3 nucleotide sequence: TGCAGTGCGACCGGGACAGGGCTCTATGGGAACACCGGGGAGCTGTTTTTT.

This clone was seen at least ten times. The rearrangement uses TRBV9 and TRBJ2-1, with TRBD2 matching over 10 bases. The V segment lost 0 bases and the J segment 0 bases; nucleotides outside the gene matches: 9. Per germline, CDR1 SGDLS and CDR2 YYNGEE. This CDR3 has 19 amino acids. The CDR3 nucleotides are TGTGCCAGCAGCGTAGCTAGCCTAGCGGGAGACTCCTCCTACAATGAGCAGTTCTTC. Translating it yields CASSVASLAGDSSYNEQFF.

The chain employs TRBV24-1 and TRBJ1-1; 10 positions match TRBD1. V dropped 4 bases and J dropped 5; count of bases not matched to a gene: 12. Germline CDR1 and CDR2: KGHDR and SFDVKD. CDR3 length equals 17 residues. CDR3 region: CATSDPVSAGQGTEAFF. The DNA of the CDR3 is TGTGCCACCAGTGACCCGGTTTCGGCGGGACAGGGGACTGAAGCTTTCTTT.

This clone has just a few counts. Relative to the germline gene, one junction end is altered; a read error may explain this. The genes are TRBV2 and TRBJ2-5; D is possibly TRBD1 (6 bases). The germline CDR1 and CDR2 sequences are SNHLY and FYNNEI. The CDR3 sequence is 15 residues long. CDR3 nucleotides: TGTGACAGCAGTTGGCCACCGGGACAACAAGAGACCCAGTACTTC. Encoded protein: CDSSWPPGQQETQYF.

This clone came up a few times. The chain has TRBV24-1 and TRBJ2-6; D is perhaps TRBD1 or TRBD2 (5 bases each). The CDR3 sequence is 14 residues long. Germline V CDR1 and CDR2: KGHDR, SFDVKD. V was clipped by 9 bases and J by 2 bases, with 10 bases between them. CDR3 residues: CATGGGPGANVLTF. As DNA, the CDR3 is TGTGCCACCGGGGGTGGACCTGGGGCCAACGTCCTGACTTTC.

The chain links TRBV20-1 to TRBJ2-1; 7 bases fit TRBD2. Unmatched junction bases numbered 9, after V lost 1 base and J lost 9 bases. Germline assignment: CDR1 DFQATT and CDR2 SNEGSKA (reference sequence). The CDR3 runs 14 residues. CDR3 loop: CSARGPAGVGEQFF. CDR3 sequence (DNA): TGCAGTGCTAGAGGCCCCGCGGGGGTTGGTGAGCAGTTCTTC.

This chain joins TRBV18 and TRBJ2-1; D may be TRBD1 (5 bases). The CDR3 has 14 amino acids. CDR1 and CDR2 from the germline V gene are KGHSH and LQKENI. Trimming took 3 bases from V and 6 from J, leaving 12 bases between them. The CDR3 region is CASSPGTGFNEQFF. CDR3 bases: TGTGCCAGCTCACCCGGCACAGGTTTCAATGAGCAGTTCTTC.

This clone showed up many times. V gene TRBV5-1 combines with J gene TRBJ2-7; tentative D call: TRBD2 (6 bases). CDR3 size: 14 residues. Between the trimmed V and J ends, which lost 4 bases and 5 bases, there was a span of 16 bases. Germline CDR1 SGHRS, CDR2 YFSETQ. The CDR3 DNA reads as TGCGCCAGCAGCCAGGGTGCCGGAGGGGACGAGCAGTACTTC. Translating it yields CASSQGAGGDEQYF.

The V and J genes are TRBV4-2 and TRBJ2-2; weak D call: TRBD1 (6 bases). Deletions cut 1 base from V and 7 bases from J, with 10 bases between. Germline lookup yields CDR1 LGHNA and CDR2 YNFKEQ. The CDR3 spans 14 residues. CDR3 sequence: CASSQARGDGELFF. The CDR3 nucleotides read TGTGCCAGCAGCCAAGCCAGGGGCGACGGGGAGCTGTTTTTT.

This clone was counted ten times or more. The chain is built from TRBV4-3 and TRBJ2-7, with a tentative D call TRBD1 (5 bases). Germline V gene lookup returns CDR1 LGHNA and CDR2 YSLEER. The CDR3 length is 15 residues. V lost 4 bases, J lost 0 bases, and 13 bases lay in between. The CDR3 spells CASSPSRAFSYEQYF. The CDR3 coding sequence is TGCGCCAGCAGCCCCTCCAGGGCCTTCTCCTACGAGCAGTACTTC.

This clone is deemed medium-sized (0.01 to 0.1%). The chain employs TRBV27 and TRBJ2-1, with 9 bases lining up with TRBD1. The ends lost 5 bases at V and 3 bases at J; junction bases unmatched: 5. The germline gives CDR1 MNHEY, CDR2 SMNVEV (reference sequence). The CDR3 length is 15 residues. The CDR3 DNA follows: TGTGCCAGCAGTCCTCGACAGGGGGTCTACAATGAGCAGTTCTTC. Encoded protein: CASSPRQGVYNEQFF.

This clone was seen ten or more times. This rearrangement joins TRBV7-2 to TRBJ1-1; D remains ambiguous. The CDR3 is made up of 14 amino acids. The germline V and J ends were trimmed by 6 bases and 1 base, with 12 bases remaining between them. Germline V gene data show CDR1 as SGHTA and CDR2 as FQGNSA. CDR3 loop: CASSSILENTEAFF. CDR3 in DNA: TGTGCCAGCAGTTCTATACTAGAGAACACTGAAGCTTTCTTT.

This clone is termed medium-sized (0.01 to 0.1%). The chain couples TRBV6-1 to TRBJ1-2, with D perhaps matching TRBD1 (6 bases). Between the trimmed V and J ends, which lost 2 bases and 3 bases, there was a span of 13 bases. CDR3 length equals 15 residues. Germline V gene data show CDR1 as MNHNS and CDR2 as SASEGT. This chain's CDR3 is CASSESVTGDYGYTF. The CDR3 DNA follows: TGTGCCAGCAGTGAAAGTGTGACAGGTGACTATGGCTACACCTTC.

Concerning this clone itself: A read error may explain this, as a much larger clone is one base away. The rearrangement joins TRBV11-2 to TRBJ2-2; possible D gene TRBD2, 7 bases. The length of the CDR3 is 12 residues. Germline assignment: CDR1 SGHAT and CDR2 FQNNGV. The CDR3 bases are TGTGCCAGCGGCTTAAGGGGGGGGGAGCTGTCTTTT. Protein: CASGLRGGELSF.

Relative to its sample, this clone is medium-sized. The V and J genes are TRBV28 and TRBJ1-6, with D unclear. Germline assignment: CDR1 MDHEN and CDR2 SYDVKM. The CDR3 runs 12 residues. Trimming cost V 5 bases and J 9 bases, with 8 bases left between them. The CDR3 DNA is TGTGCCAGCAGTCCTAAGGGTTCACCCCTCCACTTT. Its protein product is CASSPKGSPLHF.

This clone occurred many times. J is TRBJ2-5 and V is TRBV7-8, with TRBD2 matching over 12 bases. This CDR3 has 17 residues. V gave up 5 bases and J gave up 5 bases; unmatched junction bases: 12. The germline gives CDR1 SGHVS, CDR2 FQNEAQ. The CDR3 sequence is CASSLQGLAGGVETQYF. The CDR3 nucleotides are TGTGCCAGCAGCCTTCAGGGGCTAGCGGGAGGGGTTGAGACCCAGTACTTC. The full variable domain, rest sourced from reference TRBV7-8 and TRBJ2-5, is GAGVSQSPRYKVAKRGQDVALRCDPISGHVSLFWYQQALGQGPEFLTYFQNEAQLDKSGLPSDRFFAERPEGSVSTLKIQRTQQEDSAVYLCASSLQGLAGGVETQYFGPGTRLLVL.

This clone was observed many times. V and J are TRBV10-2 and TRBJ2-2; D gene uncertain. This CDR3 has 14 amino acids. The germline V gene encodes CDR1 WSHSY and CDR2 SAAADI. Trimming shortened V by 3 bases and J by 2 bases, and 7 bases separated the two germline ends. The CDR3 nucleotides read TGCGCCAGCAGTGAAAACTTAAACACCGGGGAGCTGTTTTTT. Translating it yields CASSENLNTGELFF.

The sample holds a few counts of this clone. This CDR3 is missing its conserved last phenylalanine or tryptophan, likely due to a read error. The DNA is left out, because the CDR3 cannot be placed on it with certainty; the CDR3 is given as TCRdb lists it. J is TRBJ1-1 and V is TRBV6-2 or TRBV6-3; the table names TRBD1, a call not compared with the DNA. From its first to its last residue, the CDR3 has 14 amino acids. The germline CDR1 and CDR2 sequences are MNHEY and SVGEGT. The CDR3 reads CASSYSGRNTESFC.

In regard to this clone: A much larger clonotype is one base distant, so this may be a read error. The gene calls are TRBV4-3 and TRBJ2-7, with no clear D. V was trimmed by 0 bases and J by 0 bases, leaving 3 bases between them. Germline assignment: CDR1 LGHNA and CDR2 YSLEER. The CDR3 has 13 residues. CDR3 DNA sequence: TGCGCCAGCAGCCAAGACGCCTCCTACGAGCAGTACTTC. Its protein is CASSQDASYEQYF.

In this sample, this clone turned up many times. The chain employs TRBV28 and TRBJ2-3; D is uncertain. The germline V gene encodes CDR1 MDHEN and CDR2 SYDVKM. V was clipped by 3 bases and J by 4 bases, with 2 bases between them. This CDR3 is built from 11 residues. The CDR3 bases are TGTGCCAGCAGTTTTTCAGATACGCAGTATTTT. Encoded protein: CASSFSDTQYF.

This clone was recorded at least ten times. The chain carries TRBV3-1 and TRBJ2-7; the D gene is possibly TRBD1 (5 bases). Trimming removed 1 base at V and 3 bases at J, with 10 bases between. The germline V gene has CDR1 LGHDT and CDR2 YNNKEL (reference sequence). The CDR3 loop spans 14 amino acids. For the CDR3, the DNA is TGTGCCAGCAGCCAAGCAGGGCCCAACTACGAGCAGTACTTC. It specifies CASSQAGPNYEQYF.

This clone showed up many times. This chain connects TRBV15 to TRBJ1-4; D may be TRBD1 (5 bases). The length of the CDR3 is 14 residues. Germline values: CDR1 LNHNV, CDR2 YYDKDF (reference sequence). V was pared by 4 bases and J by 2 bases, with 8 bases between. CDR3 bases: TGTGCCACCAGCAAGGAGGGGACTAATGAAAAACTGTTTTTT. Translated: CATSKEGTNEKLFF.

Many counts were recorded for this clone. The chain employs TRBV6-1 and TRBJ2-3; 7 bases agree with TRBD2. Germline CDR1 and CDR2: MNHNS and SASEGT. There are 13 residues in the CDR3. Trimming cost V 8 bases and J 7 bases; bases outside gene matches: 9. CDR3 residues: CASAGASGHTQYF. In DNA, the CDR3 is TGTGCCAGCGCCGGGGCTAGCGGCCATACGCAGTATTTT.

This clone is termed medium-sized (0.01 to 0.1%). The V and J genes are TRBV6-1 and TRBJ2-7; 8 positions agree with TRBD2. Per germline, CDR1 MNHNS and CDR2 SASEGT. This CDR3 spans 14 amino acids. V dropped 5 bases and J dropped 6; count of bases not matched to a gene: 9. The CDR3, as DNA: TGTGCCAGCAGTAGGTGGCGGGAGGACCTCGAGCAGTACTTC. This translates into CASSRWREDLEQYF.

Many counts were recorded for this clone. The chain couples TRBV12-3 or TRBV12-4 to TRBJ2-3, with a weak D call TRBD2 (6 bases). There are 14 residues in the CDR3. V lost 6 bases to trimming and J lost 3 bases, with 13 bases between them. Written as DNA, the CDR3 is TGTGCCAGCAGCCCTACTAGCTCTACAGATACGCAGTATTTT. Protein sequence: CASSPTSSTDTQYF.

This clone was detected ten times or more. The CDR3 protein is CASSLDRGPEETQYF. The CDR3 DNA follows: TGTGCCAGCAGCTTAGATCGGGGGCCCGAAGAGACCCAGTACTTC. The V call is TRBV7-8, the J call TRBJ2-5; D may correspond to TRBD1 or TRBD2 (6 bases each). Trimming took off 1 base at V and 3 bases at J, with 12 bases between the two ends. The CDR3 contains 15 residues. The V gene's germline CDR1 is SGHVS and CDR2 FQNEAQ. Together with reference TRBV7-8 and TRBJ2-5, the CDR3 gives the full variable domain: GAGVSQSPRYKVAKRGQDVALRCDPISGHVSLFWYQQALGQGPEFLTYFQNEAQLDKSGLPSDRFFAERPEGSVSTLKIQRTQQEDSAVYLCASSLDRGPEETQYFGPGTRLLVL.

This clone is labeled medium-sized. The chain uses TRBV28 and TRBJ2-7, with 9 nucleotides matching TRBD2. With V trimmed by 6 bases and J by 2 bases, 8 bases remained unmatched. The CDR3 consists of 15 residues. Germline V CDR1 and CDR2: MDHEN, SYDVKM. This CDR3 is CASSLTAGGPYEQYF. The CDR3, as DNA: TGTGCCAGCAGCCTCACAGCGGGGGGTCCCTACGAGCAGTACTTC.

The sample holds a few counts of this clone. This sequence joins TRBV6-2 or TRBV6-3 and TRBJ2-1, with 7 bases identical to TRBD2. Looked up from germline, CDR1 is MNHEY and CDR2 is SVGEGT. This CDR3 comprises 15 residues. J lost 7 bases, V lost 6 bases, and 12 bases had no gene match. CDR3 coding DNA: TGTGCCAGCAGCACTTTGGGCGGGAGAGAAAATGAGCAGTTCTTC. Amino acid sequence: CASSTLGGRENEQFF.

This clone has more than one count but fewer than ten. The gene calls are TRBV18 and TRBJ1-1; D ambiguous. This CDR3 is built from 15 residues. CDR1 KGHSH and CDR2 LQKENI come from the germline V gene. Trimming took off 0 bases at V and 7 bases at J, with 15 bases between the two ends. The CDR3 DNA is TGTGCCAGCTCACCACCGGATGCGCTTGAGGGTGAAGCTTTCTTT. Protein product: CASSPPDALEGEAFF.